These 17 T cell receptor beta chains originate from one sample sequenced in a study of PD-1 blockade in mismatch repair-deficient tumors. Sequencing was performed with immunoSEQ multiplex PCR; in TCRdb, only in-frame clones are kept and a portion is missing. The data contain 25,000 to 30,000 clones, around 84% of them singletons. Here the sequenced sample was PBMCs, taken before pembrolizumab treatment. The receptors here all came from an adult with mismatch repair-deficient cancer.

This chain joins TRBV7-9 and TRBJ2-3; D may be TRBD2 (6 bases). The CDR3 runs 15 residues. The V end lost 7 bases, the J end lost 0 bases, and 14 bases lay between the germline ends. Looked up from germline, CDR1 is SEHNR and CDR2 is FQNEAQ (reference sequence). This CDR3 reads CASTLGGGSTDTQYF. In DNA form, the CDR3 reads TGTGCCAGCACGCTGGGCGGAGGGAGCACAGATACGCAGTATTTT.

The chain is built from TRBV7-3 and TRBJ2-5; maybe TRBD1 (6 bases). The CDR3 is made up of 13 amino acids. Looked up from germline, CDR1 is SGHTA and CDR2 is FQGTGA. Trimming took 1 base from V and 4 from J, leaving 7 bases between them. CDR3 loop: CASSLSRGETQYF. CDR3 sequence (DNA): TGTGCCAGCAGCTTAAGCAGGGGAGAGACCCAGTACTTC.

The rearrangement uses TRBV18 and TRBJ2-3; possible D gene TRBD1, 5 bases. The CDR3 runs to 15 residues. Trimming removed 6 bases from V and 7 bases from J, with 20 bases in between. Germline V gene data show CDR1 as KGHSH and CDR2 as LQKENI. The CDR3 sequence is CASSLLLNRLNTQYF. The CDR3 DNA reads TGTGCCAGCTCCCTACTACTTAACAGGCTAAATACGCAGTATTTT.

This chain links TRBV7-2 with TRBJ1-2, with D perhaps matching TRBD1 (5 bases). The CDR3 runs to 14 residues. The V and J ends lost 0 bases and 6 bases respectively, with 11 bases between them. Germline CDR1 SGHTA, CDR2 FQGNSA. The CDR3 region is CASSLAGGSDGYTF. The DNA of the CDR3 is TGTGCCAGCAGCTTAGCCGGGGGAAGCGATGGCTACACCTTC.

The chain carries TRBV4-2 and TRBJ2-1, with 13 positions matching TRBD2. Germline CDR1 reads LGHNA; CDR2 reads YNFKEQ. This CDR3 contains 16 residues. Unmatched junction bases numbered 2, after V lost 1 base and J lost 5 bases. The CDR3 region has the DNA TGTGCCAGCAGCCAAGCACTAGCGGGAGGGCACAATGAGCAGTTCTTC. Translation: CASSQALAGGHNEQFF.

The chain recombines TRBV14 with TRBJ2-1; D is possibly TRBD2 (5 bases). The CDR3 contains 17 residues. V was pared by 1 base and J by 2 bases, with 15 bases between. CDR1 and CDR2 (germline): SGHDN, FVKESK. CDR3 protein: CASSQVVSSGPYNEQFF. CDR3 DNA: TGTGCCAGCAGCCAAGTCGTCTCGAGCGGCCCCTACAATGAGCAGTTCTTC.

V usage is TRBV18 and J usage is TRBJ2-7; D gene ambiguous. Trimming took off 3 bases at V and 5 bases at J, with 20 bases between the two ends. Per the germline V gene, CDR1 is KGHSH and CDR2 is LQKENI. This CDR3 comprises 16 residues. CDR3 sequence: CASSPREVGRLDEQYF. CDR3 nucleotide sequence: TGTGCCAGCTCACCCCGAGAGGTTGGTCGCCTGGACGAGCAGTACTTC.

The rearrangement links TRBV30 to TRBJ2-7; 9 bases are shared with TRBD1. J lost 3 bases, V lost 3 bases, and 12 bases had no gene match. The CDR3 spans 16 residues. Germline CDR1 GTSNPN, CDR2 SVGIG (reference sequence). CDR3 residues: CAWRGGEETGGYEQYF. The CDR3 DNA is TGTGCCTGGAGGGGGGGCGAGGAGACAGGGGGCTACGAGCAGTACTTC.

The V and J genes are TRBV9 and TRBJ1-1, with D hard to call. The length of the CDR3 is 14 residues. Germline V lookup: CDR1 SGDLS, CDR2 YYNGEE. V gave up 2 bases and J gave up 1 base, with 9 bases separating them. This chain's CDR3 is CASSVTDRNTEAFF. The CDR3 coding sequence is TGTGCCAGCAGCGTTACAGATAGGAACACTGAAGCTTTCTTT.

The CDR3 here is CASSSRRQGGNQPQHF. The CDR3 coding sequence is TGTGCCAGCAGTTCCCGACGACAGGGAGGCAATCAGCCCCAGCATTTT. The rearrangement uses TRBV28 and TRBJ1-5; 7 bases line up with TRBD1. Per the germline V gene, CDR1 is MDHEN and CDR2 is SYDVKM. This CDR3 has 16 amino acids. The trim removed 4 bases at V and 2 bases at J, leaving 8 bases unmatched.

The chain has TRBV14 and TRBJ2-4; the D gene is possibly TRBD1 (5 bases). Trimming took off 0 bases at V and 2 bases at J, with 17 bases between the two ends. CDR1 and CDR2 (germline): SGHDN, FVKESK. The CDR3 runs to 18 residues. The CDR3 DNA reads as TGTGCCAGCAGCCAAGATCTTGGGCAGGGCGGTTCCAAAAACATTCAGTACTTC. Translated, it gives CASSQDLGQGGSKNIQYF.

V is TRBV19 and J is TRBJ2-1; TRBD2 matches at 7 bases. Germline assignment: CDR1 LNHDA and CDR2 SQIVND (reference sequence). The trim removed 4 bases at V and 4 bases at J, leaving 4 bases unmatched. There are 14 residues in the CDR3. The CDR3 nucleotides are TGTGCCAGTAGTAGCGGGAGCAAGTACAATGAGCAGTTCTTC. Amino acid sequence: CASSSGSKYNEQFF. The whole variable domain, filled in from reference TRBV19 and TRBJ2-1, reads DGGITQSPKYLFRKEGQNVTLSCEQNLNHDAMYWYRQDPGQGLRLIYYSQIVNDFQKGDIAEGYSVSREKKESFPLTVTSAQKNPTAFYLCASSSGSKYNEQFFGPGTRLTVL.

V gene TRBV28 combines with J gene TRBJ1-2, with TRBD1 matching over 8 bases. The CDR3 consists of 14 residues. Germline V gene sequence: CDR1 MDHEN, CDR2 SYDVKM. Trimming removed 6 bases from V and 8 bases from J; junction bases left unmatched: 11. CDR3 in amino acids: CASSGQGYFYGYTF. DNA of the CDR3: TGTGCCAGCAGCGGACAGGGTTATTTTTACGGCTACACCTTC.

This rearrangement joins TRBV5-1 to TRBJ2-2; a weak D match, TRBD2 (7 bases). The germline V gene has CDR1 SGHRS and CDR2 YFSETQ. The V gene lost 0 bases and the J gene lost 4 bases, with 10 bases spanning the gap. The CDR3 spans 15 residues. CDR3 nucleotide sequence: TGCGCCAGCAGCTTGGATCGGGGGGCCACCGGGGAGCTGTTTTTT. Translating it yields CASSLDRGATGELFF.

The CDR3 region is CATSTPPPWQREIRTDTQYF. The CDR3 bases are TGTGCCACCAGCACACCTCCACCTTGGCAGCGGGAGATCCGCACAGATACGCAGTATTTT. V gene TRBV15 combines with J gene TRBJ2-3; TRBD2 matches 8 bases. V trimming: 4 bases; J trimming: 1 base; junction bases outside the gene matches: 19. The CDR3 has 20 amino acids. Germline assignment: CDR1 LNHNV and CDR2 YYDKDF (reference sequence).

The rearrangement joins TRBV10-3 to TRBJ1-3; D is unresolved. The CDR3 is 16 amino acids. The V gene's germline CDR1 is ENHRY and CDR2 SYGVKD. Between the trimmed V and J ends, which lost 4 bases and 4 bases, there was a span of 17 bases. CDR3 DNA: TGTGCCATCAGTGGAGGCCGGGGAGGCAGCGGAAACACCATATATTTT. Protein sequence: CAISGGRGGSGNTIYF.

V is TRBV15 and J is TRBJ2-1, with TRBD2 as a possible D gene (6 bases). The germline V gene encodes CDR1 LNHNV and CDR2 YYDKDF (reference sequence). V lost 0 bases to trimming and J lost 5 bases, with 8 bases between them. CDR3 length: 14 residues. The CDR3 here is CATSRDRLDNEQFF. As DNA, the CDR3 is TGTGCCACCAGCAGAGATAGACTAGACAATGAGCAGTTCTTC. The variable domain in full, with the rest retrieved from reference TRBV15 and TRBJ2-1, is DAMVIQNPRYQVTQFGKPVTLSCSQTLNHNVMYWYQQKSSQAPKLLFHYYDKDFNNEADTPDNFQSRRPNTSFCFLDIRSPGLGDTAMYLCATSRDRLDNEQFFGPGTRLTVL.